This T cell receptor beta chain was captured in a study of blood T cell repertoires in COVID-19 (dated by TCRdb to 2018 to 2020). Background for the entire study: Collaborator samples came from the United States, Italy and Spain and covered acute and convalescent phases of COVID-19. The prospective study material was composed of cDNA or gDNA derived from T cells, B-cell-depleted T cells, or PBMCs. Subjects who had been exposed to COVID-19, were actively infected with it, or had recovered from it provided the deeply sampled blood TCRbeta repertoires that made up the dataset. The repertoires were made available in a free public database intended to serve as a resource for research on the immune response to SARS-CoV-2. Samples were obtained from the ongoing ImmuneRACE study (first 160 participants) and from approximately 1,200 subjects provided by 6 global collaborators. Nearly every sample came with metadata listing a de-identified subject ID, COVID-19 status, age in years and sex. HLA class I and class II types, where available, came from metadata supplied by the sample provider rather than from assay-based typing. What the authors observed across the whole study: The quantity of clinical and demographic metadata differed by source and by participant and was supplied without curation.

Participants in the prospective study were aged about 18 to 95 years, lived in under 30 United States geographic areas, and enrolled through a virtual design. Cohort assignment in the prospective study relied on participant-reported clinical history from a screening survey and a study questionnaire. For ImmuneRACE Cohort 3, a participant was defined as recovered based on two consecutive negative NP/OP PCR tests, clearance by a healthcare professional, or resolution of symptoms. Mobile phlebotomists in the prospective study collected whole blood, serum and a nasopharyngeal or oropharyngeal swab from every participant. Over an approximately 2-month period, participants in the prospective study had the option of providing additional blood draws and questionnaires. Before DNA extraction, prospective study blood samples were shipped either frozen or at room temperature. TCRbeta CDR3 regions were amplified from genomic DNA by means of the immunoSEQ Assay, a bias-controlled multiplex PCR. The authors' analysis ran thus. Nucleated cell counts per sample were estimated from amplification of reference gene primers within the assay. To quantify the absolute abundance of each unique TCRbeta CDR3 rearrangement, sequence reads were collapsed and filtered. For each sample, productive Simpson clonality was calculated by taking the square root of Simpson's diversity index across productive rearrangements. As stored in TCRdb, this immuneACCESS dataset retains in-frame rearrangements with V and J assigned. A fraction of the clones does not appear; measured against another copy, unresolved V genes explain less than half of the discrepancy, and the remainder lacks a known reason. The DNA was the basis for D and trimming; V, J and clone size are from that table. A total of about 330,000 clones appear in this sample, roughly 90% of them only once. The ten biggest clones cover 18% of the sample.

To note about this clone: Its binding antigen is unknown. No qualities accompany the bases; no much larger clone lies one base away.

This clonotype originated in a woman in her twenties or thirties who had recovered from COVID-19. The source material was PBMCs or T cells enriched from blood (not recorded which).

The CDR3 is CASSAPGLAGNEQFF. In nucleotide form, the sequence is TGTGCCAGCAGCGCACCGGGACTAGCGGGGAATGAGCAGTTCTTC. Here the chain combines TRBV9 and TRBJ2-1; 13 junctional bases match TRBD2. Taken from the germline V gene, the CDR1 and CDR2 loops are SGDLS and YYNGEE. V lost 3 bases and J lost 7 bases, and the count of bases not matched to a germline gene is 4. The cysteine opens and the phenylalanine closes a CDR3 of 15 amino acids. Only the CDR3 region is kept as DNA, spanning 45 bases read in frame from base 1.